Listed here are 20 T cell receptor beta chains from one sample, sequenced in a study of graft-versus-host responses after intestinal transplantation. Which antigens these TCRs recognize remains unknown. Method: immunoSEQ multiplex PCR; TCRdb's copy keeps in-frame clones and lacks some. The data hold 27,000 or so clones, with about four fifths observed a single time. Sequenced here: unstimulated CD4+ T cells sorted from spleen or lymph node cells, sampled before intestinal transplant. These TCRs come from a human donor who received an intestinal transplant.

The chain couples TRBV6-5 to TRBJ2-7; 8 bases are shared with TRBD1. CDR1 and CDR2 (germline): MNHEY, SVGAGI. Trimming removed 0 bases from V and 4 bases from J; junction bases left unmatched: 5. The CDR3 is 15 residues long. CDR3 sequence (DNA): TGTGCCAGCAGTTACTCAGGACAGGGCGCTTACGAGCAGTACTTC. This gives the protein CASSYSGQGAYEQYF.

This chain uses TRBV4-2 with TRBJ2-1, with 9 bases aligning to TRBD2. Germline assignment: CDR1 LGHNA and CDR2 YNFKEQ. J lost 9 bases, V lost 0 bases, and 12 bases had no gene match. This CDR3 is built from 17 residues. The CDR3 bases are TGTGCCAGCAGCCAAGAGGGAGGGCGGGAGGGCCGAGTTGAGCAGTTCTTC. Its protein product is CASSQEGGREGRVEQFF.

This sequence joins TRBV19 and TRBJ2-7; D unresolved. There are 14 residues in the CDR3. In germline, CDR1 is LNHDA, CDR2 SQIVND (reference sequence). The V and J ends lost 5 bases and 3 bases respectively, with 14 bases between them. CDR3 nucleotides: TGTGCCAGTAGTCCCGAAGGTGACATCTACGAGCAGTACTTC. It encodes CASSPEGDIYEQYF.

The chain combines TRBV6-5 with TRBJ1-3, with a weak D call TRBD1 (5 bases). CDR1 is MNHEY and CDR2 is SVGAGI in the germline V gene. This CDR3 is 13 amino acids long. V lost 2 bases and J lost 12, with 14 bases in between. CDR3 protein: CASSYAGWGNIYF. The CDR3 bases are TGTGCCAGCAGTTACGCAGGGTGGGGCAACATATATTTT.

V is TRBV10-1 and J is TRBJ2-7, with D hard to call. Germline lookup yields CDR1 WNHNN and CDR2 SYGVQD (reference sequence). The CDR3 sequence is 13 residues long. Trimming pared 1 base from V and 1 base from J, leaving 5 bases between. The CDR3 reads CASSEYPSYEQYF. CDR3 DNA: TGCGCCAGCAGTGAGTATCCATCCTACGAGCAGTACTTC.

The rearrangement uses TRBV5-1 and TRBJ1-1, with 7 bases matching TRBD1. The J segment lost 1 base and the V segment lost 4 bases, leaving 7 bases of the junction unmatched. The CDR3 totals 15 residues. Germline V gene lookup returns CDR1 SGHRS and CDR2 YFSETQ. The CDR3 DNA is TGCGCCAGCAGCGCCGGGGGACAGAGGAACACTGAAGCTTTCTTT. Protein: CASSAGGQRNTEAFF. The full variable domain, rest sourced from reference TRBV5-1 and TRBJ1-1, is KAGVTQTPRYLIKTRGQQVTLSCSPISGHRSVSWYQQTPGQGLQFLFEYFSETQRNKGNFPGRFSGRQFSNSRSEMNVSTLELGDSALYLCASSAGGQRNTEAFFGQGTRLTVV.

This sequence joins TRBV7-8 and TRBJ2-5; 8 nucleotides align to TRBD1. The CDR3 is 15 amino acids. V shed 5 bases and J 2 bases; nucleotides not matched to a gene: 7. Germline V lookup: CDR1 SGHVS, CDR2 FQNEAQ. The CDR3 sequence: CASSPRQGTQETQYF. The CDR3 DNA follows: TGTGCCAGCAGCCCTCGACAGGGGACTCAAGAGACCCAGTACTTC.

The rearrangement joins TRBV5-1 to TRBJ1-4; no reliable D call. CDR3 length: 14 amino acids. V was trimmed by 5 bases and J by 8 bases, leaving 16 bases between them. Germline V gene data show CDR1 as SGHRS and CDR2 as YFSETQ. CDR3 region: CASRRRVGEEKLFF. Here the CDR3 DNA reads TGCGCCAGCAGAAGAAGGGTTGGGGAGGAAAAACTGTTTTTT.

The gene calls are TRBV5-6 and TRBJ1-5; D is undetermined. Trimming pared 4 bases from V and 6 bases from J, leaving 8 bases between. CDR1 is SGHDT, CDR2 YYEEEE, per germline. CDR3 length: 12 residues. The CDR3 loop reads CASSPMGQPQHF. The CDR3, as DNA: TGTGCCAGCAGCCCGATGGGTCAGCCCCAGCATTTT. The whole variable domain, filled in from reference TRBV5-6 and TRBJ1-5, reads DAGVTQSPTHLIKTRGQQVTLRCSPKSGHDTVSWYQQALGQGPQFIFQYYEEEERQRGNFPDRFSGHQFPNYSSELNVNALLLGDSALYLCASSPMGQPQHFGDGTRLSIL.

The chain employs TRBV27 and TRBJ2-7; tentative D call: TRBD2 (6 bases). Germline V gene sequence: CDR1 MNHEY, CDR2 SMNVEV (reference sequence). The CDR3 has 16 amino acids. V lost 0 bases to trimming and J lost 7 bases, with 19 bases between them. The CDR3 sequence: CASSLSGRGAQGEQYF. The CDR3 bases are TGTGCCAGCAGTTTATCCGGGAGAGGGGCTCAGGGTGAGCAGTACTTC.

The chain has TRBV5-4 and TRBJ1-4; 10 bases line up with TRBD1. Germline lookup yields CDR1 SGHNT and CDR2 YYREEE (reference sequence). V trimming: 0 bases; J trimming: 2 bases; junction bases outside the gene matches: 4. This CDR3 comprises 17 residues. CDR3 bases: TGTGCCAGCAGCTTGGGACAGGGGGCTCTGACTAATGAAAAACTGTTTTTT. The encoded protein is CASSLGQGALTNEKLFF.

The rearrangement uses TRBV5-1 and TRBJ1-1, with D perhaps TRBD1 (5 bases). V lost 0 bases to trimming and J lost 5 bases, with 11 bases between them. CDR3 size: 14 residues. Germline V gives CDR1 SGHRS, CDR2 YFSETQ. The CDR3 sequence: CASSLEGARTEAFF. Written as DNA, the CDR3 is TGCGCCAGCAGCTTGGAAGGGGCGCGGACTGAAGCTTTCTTT. Complete variable domain (other parts from reference TRBV5-1 and TRBJ1-1): KAGVTQTPRYLIKTRGQQVTLSCSPISGHRSVSWYQQTPGQGLQFLFEYFSETQRNKGNFPGRFSGRQFSNSRSEMNVSTLELGDSALYLCASSLEGARTEAFFGQGTRLTVV.

This clone was counted a single time. J is TRBJ2-3 and V is TRBV7-8; TRBD2 matches 11 bases. The CDR3 consists of 19 residues. CDR1 and CDR2 from the germline V gene are SGHVS and FQNEAQ. Unmatched junction bases numbered 15, after V lost 4 bases and J lost 3 bases. The CDR3 bases are TGTGCCAGCAGCTCAACCGTTCGGTCTAGCGGGAGGCTGACAGATACGCAGTATTTT. This translates into CASSSTVRSSGRLTDTQYF.

The chain joins TRBV14 to TRBJ1-2; no clear D. From germline, CDR1 is SGHDN and CDR2 FVKESK. The V gene lost 2 bases and the J gene lost 3 bases, with 13 bases spanning the gap. The CDR3 is made up of 15 amino acids. As DNA, the CDR3 is TGTGCCAGCAGCCAACTAAAACAGCCCTACTATGGCTACACCTTC. Residues: CASSQLKQPYYGYTF.

V gene TRBV7-3 combines with J gene TRBJ2-2, with D tentatively TRBD2 (6 bases). This CDR3 has 15 amino acids. Looked up from germline, CDR1 is SGHTA and CDR2 is FQGTGA. V lost 5 bases and J 5 bases, leaving 15 bases between the germline ends. The CDR3 loop is CASSPQRVGTGELFF. The CDR3 region has the DNA TGTGCCAGCAGCCCCCAGCGGGTGGGGACCGGGGAGCTGTTTTTT.

V usage is TRBV6-1 and J usage is TRBJ1-1, with D tentatively TRBD1 (6 bases). This CDR3 contains 14 residues. Looked up from germline, CDR1 is MNHNS and CDR2 is SASEGT. Trimming shortened V by 9 bases and J by 4 bases, and 18 bases separated the two germline ends. The CDR3 is CASGRGALGTEAFF. CDR3 DNA: TGTGCCAGTGGGCGGGGGGCACTAGGCACTGAAGCTTTCTTT.

The rearrangement links TRBV5-1 to TRBJ2-1, with D perhaps matching TRBD1 or TRBD2 (6 bases each). The CDR3 runs 18 residues. Germline V lookup: CDR1 SGHRS, CDR2 YFSETQ. The V gene lost 2 bases and the J gene lost 7 bases, with 25 bases spanning the gap. The CDR3 is CASSFRADTGAGRNEQFF. The CDR3 DNA sequence: TGCGCCAGCAGCTTTCGGGCAGATACGGGGGCTGGAAGGAATGAGCAGTTCTTC.

The V and J genes are TRBV6-5 and TRBJ1-3, with TRBD1 as a possible D gene (5 bases). Germline V gene sequence: CDR1 MNHEY, CDR2 SVGAGI. V was clipped by 6 bases and J by 0 bases, with 9 bases between them. CDR3 size: 14 residues. CDR3 coding DNA: TGTGCCAGCAGATCACAGGTCTCTGGAAACACCATATATTTT. Translating gives CASRSQVSGNTIYF.

Comment on this clone: One junction end does not reproduce the germline sequence, and a read error may be involved. Other DNA sequences from this sample encode an identical CDR3 as well. The chain links TRBV10-3 to TRBJ2-1; D unresolved. CDR1 and CDR2 (germline): ENHRY, SYGVKD. This CDR3 region has 13 residues. The CDR3 bases are TGTGCTATCAGTCCCGGGCCCTACAATGAGCAGTTCTTC. Translated: CAISPGPYNEQFF.

The rearrangement uses TRBV6-5 and TRBJ1-2; D is uncertain. The CDR3 has 12 amino acids. The germline V gene has CDR1 MNHEY and CDR2 SVGAGI. The V gene lost 5 bases and the J gene lost 7 bases, with 11 bases spanning the gap. The CDR3 bases are TGTGCCAGCAGTATAGCCAAGGGTGGCTACACCTTC. Translation: CASSIAKGGYTF.